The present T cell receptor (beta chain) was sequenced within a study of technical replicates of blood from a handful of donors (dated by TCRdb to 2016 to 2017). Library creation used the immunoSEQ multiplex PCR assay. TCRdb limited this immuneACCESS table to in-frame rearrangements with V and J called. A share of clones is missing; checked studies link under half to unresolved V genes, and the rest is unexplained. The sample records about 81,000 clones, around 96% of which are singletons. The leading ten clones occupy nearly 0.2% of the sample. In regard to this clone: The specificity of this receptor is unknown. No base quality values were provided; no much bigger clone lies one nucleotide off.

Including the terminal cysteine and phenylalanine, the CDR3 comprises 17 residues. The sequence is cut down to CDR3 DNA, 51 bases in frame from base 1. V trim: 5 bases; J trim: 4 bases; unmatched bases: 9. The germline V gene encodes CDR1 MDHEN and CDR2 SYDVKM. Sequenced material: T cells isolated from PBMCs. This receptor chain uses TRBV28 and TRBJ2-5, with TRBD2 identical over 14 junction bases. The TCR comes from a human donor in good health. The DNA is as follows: TGTGCCAGCAGTCGGAGACCGGGACTAGCGGGAGTAGAGACCCAGTACTTC. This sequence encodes CASSRRPGLAGVETQYF.